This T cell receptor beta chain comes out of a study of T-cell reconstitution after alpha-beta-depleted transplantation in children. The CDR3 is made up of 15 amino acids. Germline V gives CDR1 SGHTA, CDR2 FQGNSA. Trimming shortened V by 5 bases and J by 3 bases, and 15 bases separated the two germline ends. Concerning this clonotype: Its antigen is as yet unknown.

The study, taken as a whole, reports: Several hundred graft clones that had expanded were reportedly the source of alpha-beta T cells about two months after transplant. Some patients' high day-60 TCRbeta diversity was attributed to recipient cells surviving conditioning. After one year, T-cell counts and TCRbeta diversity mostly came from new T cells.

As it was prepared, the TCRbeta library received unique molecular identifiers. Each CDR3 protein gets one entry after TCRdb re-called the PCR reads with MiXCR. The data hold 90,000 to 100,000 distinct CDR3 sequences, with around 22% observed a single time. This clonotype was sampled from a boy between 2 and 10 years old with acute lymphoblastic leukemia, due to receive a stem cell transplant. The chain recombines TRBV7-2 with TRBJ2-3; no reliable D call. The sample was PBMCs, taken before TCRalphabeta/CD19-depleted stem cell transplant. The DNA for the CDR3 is TGTGCCAGCAGCACCCGGATCAAGGGAACAGATACGCAGTATTTT. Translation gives CASSTRIKGTDTQYF.